A single sample gave rise to the 9 T cell receptor beta chains below, sequenced in a study of blood T cells in healthy people across ages. Using a J-beta primer mix together with a sample-barcoded 5' primer, a second PCR was run for roughly 6 to 12 cycles. TCRdb passed the 5' RACE reads through MiXCR, listing each CDR3 protein once. The sample yields about 780,000 distinct CDR3 sequences, approximately 24% seen once. In addition, the sample was reused for a study of T cells of mothers and their children.

Sequences were obtained from blood. Source of these receptors: a boy between 5 and 17 years old in good health.

V and J are TRBV6-2 or TRBV6-3 and TRBJ2-7; TRBD2 matches 9 bases. Germline values: CDR1 MNHEY, CDR2 SVGEGT. The ends lost 6 bases at V and 3 bases at J; junction bases unmatched: 15. The CDR3 length is 17 residues. DNA of the CDR3: TGTGCCAGCAGCAGACATAGCGGGGGTGCCGCCTACTACGAGCAGTACTTC. It translates to CASSRHSGGAAYYEQYF.

In its sample, this clonotype was seen a few times. The chain recombines TRBV20-1 with TRBJ2-1; no reliable D call. TRBJ2-5 matches the DNA end more closely, so the J call is doubtful. Germline V lookup: CDR1 DFQATT, CDR2 SNEGSKA (reference sequence). The CDR3 contains 18 residues. The CDR3 coding sequence is TGCAGTGCTAGAGATCCCTTCTCCCCGCGCAGGAATGGGGAGACCCAGTACTTC. Translation gives CSARDPFSPRRNGETQYF.

This clonotype was seen more than once but under ten times. Compared with germline, one end of the junction differs, possibly owing to a read error. The V gene is TRBV9, the J gene TRBJ2-1; 9 positions agree with TRBD2. The CDR3 sequence is 14 residues long. In germline, CDR1 is SGDLS, CDR2 YYNGEE. The CDR3 here is CASIGGGGAYEQLF. The CDR3 region has the DNA TGTGCCAGCATCGGCGGGGGGGGTGCGTATGAGCAGCTCTTC.

This clonotype was found a few times. The chain is built from TRBV6-6 and TRBJ1-1; D is uncertain. The germline V gene has CDR1 MNHNY and CDR2 SVGAGI (reference sequence). Trimming took off 6 bases at V and 3 bases at J, with 11 bases between the two ends. The CDR3 loop spans 13 amino acids. The CDR3 DNA follows: TGTGCCAGCAGCTCGAGGGAGGACACTGAAGCTTTCTTT. This translates into CASSSREDTEAFF.

The genes are TRBV6-6 and TRBJ1-2; 7 nucleotides line up with TRBD1. CDR3 length equals 11 residues. The V gene end was trimmed by 6 bases and the J gene end by 7 bases; junction bases not matched to a gene: 2. The germline V gene has CDR1 MNHNY and CDR2 SVGAGI (reference sequence). Here the CDR3 DNA reads TGTGCCAGCAGCCACAGGGGTGGCTACACCTTC. This gives the protein CASSHRGGYTF.

This clonotype turned up a few times. The gene calls are TRBV29-1 and TRBJ1-1; D may be TRBD1 (5 bases). CDR1 and CDR2 (germline): SQVTM, ANQGSEA. The CDR3 extends over 13 amino acids. Trimming pared 7 bases from V and 0 bases from J, leaving 12 bases between. This CDR3 reads CSAEAGMNTEAFF. Written as DNA, the CDR3 is TGCAGCGCCGAGGCAGGGATGAACACTGAAGCTTTCTTT.

The rearrangement uses TRBV18 and TRBJ2-5; possibly TRBD2 for D (6 bases). With 2 bases removed from V and 1 base from J, the gap between germline ends came to 11 bases. From germline, CDR1 is KGHSH and CDR2 LQKENI. The CDR3 has 15 residues. The CDR3 region has the DNA TGTGCCAGCTCACCATTGGAGGGTTTCCAAGAGACCCAGTACTTC. Its translation: CASSPLEGFQETQYF.

As regards this clonotype: An end of the junction does not agree with germline; a read error may underlie this. This chain links TRBV12-3 or TRBV12-4 with TRBJ2-3; 10 bases line up with TRBD2. This CDR3 spans 15 amino acids. The CDR3 sequence is CASSLDSGGADTEYF. The CDR3 bases are TGTGCCAGCAGTTTAGACAGCGGGGGGGCAGATACGGAGTATTTT.

The V call is TRBV20-1, the J call TRBJ2-4; perhaps TRBD1 as D (5 bases). The V end lost 0 bases, the J end lost 7 bases, and 13 bases lay between the germline ends. This CDR3 contains 14 residues. Germline V CDR1 and CDR2: DFQATT, SNEGSKA (reference sequence). In DNA, the CDR3 is TGCAGTGCTAGAGAACCAGGGCGGCGGAACATTCAGTACTTC. Its protein is CSAREPGRRNIQYF.